These 2 T cell receptor beta chains share one sample of origin, sequenced in a study of low-dose radiotherapy and immunotherapy resistance in tumors. Sample time point: before trial treatment. TRAV- and TRBV-specific primers were used for first-strand cDNA, which covered alpha and beta chains. TCR amplification ran approximately 22 PCR cycles using constant-region and V-primer adapter primers. TCRdb re-called the reads with MiXCR, one entry per CDR3 protein. The sample consists of tens of thousands of distinct CDR3 sequences, 15% to 20% of them appearing once. The sequencing used PBMCs, collected before treatment. These TCRs come from a male donor with prostate cancer.

The chain is built from TRBV7-9 and TRBJ1-2, with 7 bases identical to TRBD1. CDR1 SEHNR and CDR2 FQNEAQ come from the germline V gene (reference sequence). The CDR3 is made up of 13 amino acids. V was clipped by 4 bases and J by 8 bases; unmatched bases: 7. CDR3 protein: CASSSTQGTGYTF. In DNA, the CDR3 is TGTGCCAGCAGCTCTACACAGGGGACGGGCTACACCTTC. Full variable domain (rest looked up from reference TRBV7-9 and TRBJ1-2): DTGVSQNPRHKITKRGQNVTFRCDPISEHNRLYWYRQTLGQGPEFLTYFQNEAQLEKSRLLSDRFSAERPKGSFSTLEIQRTEQGDSAMYLCASSSTQGTGYTFGSGTRLTVV.

This clonotype was picked up a small number of times. The chain has TRBV7-8 and TRBJ2-7; D is tentatively TRBD1 or TRBD2 (7 bases each). This CDR3 is built from 19 residues. The V and J ends lost 3 bases and 2 bases respectively, with 26 bases between them. Looked up from germline, CDR1 is SGHVS and CDR2 is FQNEAQ. CDR3 in DNA: TGTGCCAGCAGCTTTGCCCCTTTGGGCGGGGGACAGCCCCCCTACGAGCAGTACTTC. Its protein product is CASSFAPLGGGQPPYEQYF.